This T cell receptor beta chain was sequenced during a study of response to subunit inactivated influenza vaccine. One entry per CDR3 protein, called by TCRdb with MiXCR from the RT-PCR reads. The sample has more than 200,000 distinct CDR3 sequences; 10% to 15% are singletons. This clonotype has more than one count but fewer than ten. V was clipped by 5 bases and J by 8 bases, with 24 bases between them. CDR1 is SEHNR and CDR2 is FQNEAQ in the germline V gene (reference sequence). The CDR3 loop spans 17 amino acids. The V and J genes are TRBV7-9 and TRBJ1-4; D is perhaps TRBD1 (6 bases). The sample in question was non-naive T cells sorted from PBMCs, obtained 14 days before vaccination. The receptor was derived from a man aged 50 or older who received an inactivated influenza vaccine. The CDR3, as DNA: TGTGCCAGCAGCCGGAGCAGGGGTGCTTTGAGGGAGGAAAAACTGTTTTTT. Translating gives CASSRSRGALREEKLFF.